The rows below give T cell receptor beta chains drawn from one sample of a study of CDR3 diversity in severe acne. MiXCR, run by TCRdb on the PCR reads, gives a single entry per CDR3 protein. The sample contains 89,000 or so distinct CDR3 sequences, roughly half of which appear only once. The material sequenced was blood. Source of these receptors: a male donor in good health, serving as a control. CDR3s include the opening cysteine and the closing phenylalanine or tryptophan. Fields, in order: J gene, D gene, clone size, V gene, CDR3 DNA, CDR3 protein. D genes are given only for firm matches. Where a row states a size, it is once, few, many or the class of an expanded clone; other rows omit it.

J gene: TRBJ2-7; D gene: NA; clone size: NA; V gene: TRBV20-1; CDR3 DNA: TGCAGTGCCACCCCGTCCTCCTACGAGCAGTACTTC; CDR3 protein: CSATPSSYEQYF
J gene: TRBJ2-7; D gene: TRBD2; clone size: NA; V gene: TRBV20-1; CDR3 DNA: TGCAGTGCTAGAGATTTAGCGGGATACGAGCAGTACTTC; CDR3 protein: CSARDLAGYEQYF
J gene: TRBJ2-3; D gene: TRBD2; clone size: few; V gene: TRBV13; CDR3 DNA: TGTGCCAGCAGCTTACGCGGGGGGGCGCAGTATTTT; CDR3 protein: CASSLRGGAQYF
J gene: TRBJ1-6; D gene: TRBD1; clone size: NA; V gene: TRBV5-6; CDR3 DNA: TGTGCCAGCAGCTTTGGGACAGGGCGGGTAGATTCACCCCTCCACTTT; CDR3 protein: CASSFGTGRVDSPLHF
J gene: TRBJ2-7; D gene: NA; clone size: NA; V gene: TRBV5-5; CDR3 DNA: TGTGCCAGCAGCTTGGCGGGGGCCCCATACGAGCAGTACTTC; CDR3 protein: CASSLAGAPYEQYF
J gene: TRBJ1-1; D gene: NA; clone size: NA; V gene: TRBV10-2; CDR3 DNA: TGCGCCAGCATCTCCATGGGGAGTGAAGCTTTCTTT; CDR3 protein: CASISMGSEAFF
J gene: TRBJ1-5; D gene: NA; clone size: medium-sized; V gene: TRBV5-6; CDR3 DNA: TGTGCCAGCGGCCCAGGGACGGGTCAGCCCCAGCATTTT; CDR3 protein: CASGPGTGQPQHF
J gene: TRBJ1-1; D gene: NA; clone size: NA; V gene: TRBV25-1; CDR3 DNA: TGTGCCAGCAGGCCTGAGGTAGGGGGGGTGAACACTGAAGCTTTCTTT; CDR3 protein: CASRPEVGGVNTEAFF
J gene: TRBJ2-2; D gene: NA; clone size: NA; V gene: TRBV4-1; CDR3 DNA: TGCGCCAGCAGCCCAGCGGGTGGTGAGGCCGGGGAGCTGTTTTTT; CDR3 protein: CASSPAGGEAGELFF
J gene: TRBJ2-1; D gene: TRBD2; clone size: NA; V gene: TRBV20-1; CDR3 DNA: TGCAGTGCTAGACTAGCGGGGGGGCCGGCGGATGAGCAGTTCTTC; CDR3 protein: CSARLAGGPADEQFF
J gene: TRBJ2-7; D gene: NA; clone size: NA; V gene: TRBV7-9; CDR3 DNA: TGTGCCAGCAGCCCCCGGGTTCATGGATCGGACGAGCAGTACTTC; CDR3 protein: CASSPRVHGSDEQYF
J gene: TRBJ2-7; D gene: TRBD1; clone size: NA; V gene: TRBV2; CDR3 DNA: TGTGCCAGCAGGCAGGGGGCGTACGAGCAGTACTTC; CDR3 protein: CASRQGAYEQYF
J gene: TRBJ2-5; D gene: NA; clone size: few; V gene: TRBV7-2; CDR3 DNA: TGTGCCAGCAGCCGAATGACCCAGGACTGCCAGTACTTC; CDR3 protein: CASSRMTQDCQYF
J gene: TRBJ1-1; D gene: NA; clone size: many; V gene: TRBV7-9; CDR3 DNA: TGTGCCAGCAGCTTAGCACAGATTTGGAATGAAGCTTTCTTT; CDR3 protein: CASSLAQIWNEAFF
J gene: TRBJ2-7; D gene: TRBD2; clone size: NA; V gene: TRBV2; CDR3 DNA: TGTGCCAGCAGTCCGCCGGGACTAGCGGGGTCCTACGAGCAGTACTTC; CDR3 protein: CASSPPGLAGSYEQYF
J gene: TRBJ1-1; D gene: NA; clone size: many; V gene: TRBV6-5; CDR3 DNA: TGTGCCAGCAGTTACTCCCCCACGGGACCGCCAACTGAAGCTTTCTTT; CDR3 protein: CASSYSPTGPPTEAFF
J gene: TRBJ1-6; D gene: NA; clone size: many; V gene: TRBV2; CDR3 DNA: TGTGCCAGCACCTCCAGGGCGGAAAATTCACCCCTCCACTTT; CDR3 protein: CASTSRAENSPLHF
J gene: TRBJ1-6; D gene: NA; clone size: medium-sized; V gene: TRBV20-1; CDR3 DNA: TGCAGTGTTAACTTTAATTATAATTCACCCCTCCACTTT; CDR3 protein: CSVNFNYNSPLHF
J gene: TRBJ2-7; D gene: NA; clone size: many; V gene: TRBV7-9; CDR3 DNA: TGTGCCAGCGTAAGGGAGAACTCCTACGAGCAGTACTTC; CDR3 protein: CASVRENSYEQYF
J gene: TRBJ2-7; D gene: NA; clone size: NA; V gene: TRBV29-1; CDR3 DNA: TGCAGCGCCGGGGCGGGAAGGGGATCCTACGAGCAGTACTTC; CDR3 protein: CSAGAGRGSYEQYF
J gene: TRBJ1-5; D gene: TRBD1; clone size: many; V gene: TRBV9; CDR3 DNA: TGTGCCAGCGCCATAGGGACAGGGAGCGAGCCCCAGCATTTT; CDR3 protein: CASAIGTGSEPQHF
J gene: TRBJ2-7; D gene: TRBD2; clone size: many; V gene: TRBV18; CDR3 DNA: TGTGCCAGCTCACCACCTAGCGGGAGTTTCGACGAGCAGTACTTC; CDR3 protein: CASSPPSGSFDEQYF
J gene: TRBJ2-1; D gene: TRBD2; clone size: many; V gene: TRBV11-3; CDR3 DNA: TGTGCCAGCAGCCGGGGACTAGCGGGGGTAAACAATGAGCAGTTCTTC; CDR3 protein: CASSRGLAGVNNEQFF
J gene: TRBJ2-5; D gene: NA; clone size: few; V gene: TRBV12-3/TRBV12-4; CDR3 DNA: TGTGCCAGCAGTTTCCGCGGAGCAAGACAAGAGACCCAGTACTTC; CDR3 protein: CASSFRGARQETQYF
J gene: TRBJ1-6; D gene: NA; clone size: many; V gene: TRBV12-3/TRBV12-4; CDR3 DNA: TGTGCCAGCAGTTTAGGAGATTACGGGACGGCAAATTCACCCCTCCACTTT; CDR3 protein: CASSLGDYGTANSPLHF
J gene: TRBJ2-3; D gene: TRBD2; clone size: many; V gene: TRBV3-1; CDR3 DNA: TGTGCCAGCAGCCCCGGGGGGGCAGATACGCAGTATTTT; CDR3 protein: CASSPGGADTQYF
J gene: TRBJ1-1; D gene: NA; clone size: many; V gene: TRBV29-1; CDR3 DNA: TGCAGCGTCCTCCTGGGGGCCAACACTGAAGCTTTCTTT; CDR3 protein: CSVLLGANTEAFF
J gene: TRBJ1-1; D gene: NA; clone size: many; V gene: TRBV5-1; CDR3 DNA: TGCGCCAGCAGCTTGCCAGGGGAGGTGGAAGCTTTCTTT; CDR3 protein: CASSLPGEVEAFF
J gene: TRBJ2-7; D gene: NA; clone size: NA; V gene: TRBV19; CDR3 DNA: TGTGCCAGCACCTCTTCTAGGACTCCGAGCTCCTACGAGCAGTACTTC; CDR3 protein: CASTSSRTPSSYEQYF
J gene: TRBJ2-7; D gene: TRBD2; clone size: many; V gene: TRBV20-1; CDR3 DNA: TGCAGTGCTAGCGCCCCGGGACTAGCGGGAGTCGCCGCCGAGCAGTACTTC; CDR3 protein: CSASAPGLAGVAAEQYF
J gene: TRBJ1-1; D gene: NA; clone size: once; V gene: TRBV20-1; CDR3 DNA: TGCAGTGCTAGAGCCCACTTGAACACCGAAGCTTCCTTT; CDR3 protein: CSARAHLNTEASF
J gene: TRBJ1-5; D gene: TRBD1; clone size: NA; V gene: TRBV19; CDR3 DNA: TGTGCCAGTAGTATAGATCAGCAGGGGGTGGGTCAGCCCCAGCATTTT; CDR3 protein: CASSIDQQGVGQPQHF
J gene: TRBJ2-1; D gene: TRBD2; clone size: NA; V gene: TRBV20-1; CDR3 DNA: TGCAGTGCCCATGGTCGACTAGCGGGAGGTACCTTGGGGGTAGATGAGCAGTTCTTC; CDR3 protein: CSAHGRLAGGTLGVDEQFF
J gene: TRBJ1-5; D gene: NA; clone size: few; V gene: TRBV19; CDR3 DNA: TGTGCCTCTCGGCGGACCAATCAGCCCCAGCATTTT; CDR3 protein: CASRRTNQPQHF
J gene: TRBJ2-2; D gene: NA; clone size: NA; V gene: TRBV7-4; CDR3 DNA: TGTGCCAGCAGTTCCCCCCGGGCGAGCGGTTACACCGGGGAGCTGTTTTTT; CDR3 protein: CASSSPRASGYTGELFF
J gene: TRBJ1-6; D gene: NA; clone size: NA; V gene: TRBV10-3; CDR3 DNA: TGTGCCAGCAGTGCCTACCAGGGGACACGTTATTCACCCCTCCACTTT; CDR3 protein: CASSAYQGTRYSPLHF